This TCR beta chain is from a study of blood T cell repertoires in COVID-19. Across the study: The United States, Italy and Spain supplied acute and convalescent COVID-19 samples.

J was trimmed by 2 bases and V by 4 bases; bases with no gene match: 8. Germline CDR1 reads SGHRS; CDR2 reads YFSETQ. The CDR3 contains 15 residues. Data came from immunoSEQ multiplex PCR; TCRdb stores just in-frame clones and leaves some out. The sample contains approximately 120,000 clones, approximately 80% of which appear only once. The sample was peripheral blood. The TCR comes from a human donor in a cohort sampled during active COVID-19. The chain couples TRBV5-1 to TRBJ2-5, with 7 bases aligning to TRBD1. The CDR3 sequence: CASSPPRTGQETQYF. Written as DNA, the CDR3 is TGCGCCAGCAGCCCGCCGCGGACAGGTCAAGAGACCCAGTACTTC. The entire variable domain, with the rest obtained from reference TRBV5-1 and TRBJ2-5, is as follows: KAGVTQTPRYLIKTRGQQVTLSCSPISGHRSVSWYQQTPGQGLQFLFEYFSETQRNKGNFPGRFSGRQFSNSRSEMNVSTLELGDSALYLCASSPPRTGQETQYFGPGTRLLVL.